This T cell receptor (beta chain) was recorded in a study of naive and memory T cell subsets. Overall study results and limits: Expression changes during T cell differentiation may affect RNA-based TCR counts. A few larger clonotypes appeared in naive repertoires, especially CD8, possibly memory cells re-expressing CD45RA. Naive and memory subsets had different power law exponents for TCR abundance.

The ends were cut back, 8 bases at V and 0 bases at J, with 12 bases in the middle. The germline gives CDR1 PRHDT, CDR2 FYEKMQ (reference sequence). This CDR3 contains 14 residues. This clonotype was recorded at least ten times. Its antigen remains unidentified. An equimolar mix of two oligonucleotides served as the beta constant-region primer for TRBC1 and TRBC2. Nested alpha and beta constant-region primers with the SP2 primer drove four PCR rounds on ligated cDNA. TCRdb passed the UMI-ligation and nested PCR reads through MiXCR, listing each CDR3 protein once. The sample lists over 80,000 distinct CDR3 sequences; 11% were seen once.

This sequence originates from a human donor in good health. The sequenced material came from naive CD4+ T cells from blood. The chain employs TRBV13 and TRBJ2-3; weak D call: TRBD2 (5 bases). CDR3 in amino acids: CASLSQRSTDTQYF. CDR3 in DNA: TGTGCCAGCCTGTCCCAGCGGAGCACAGATACGCAGTATTTT.